This is a list of T cell receptor beta chains from one sample in a study of radiotherapy plus CTLA-4 blockade in lung cancer. Profiling relied on immunoSEQ multiplex PCR, and the TCRdb table lists in-frame clones only, not all of them. Found here are 60,000 to 70,000 clones, 79% of them singletons; the top ten hold roughly 10%. The sequencing here drew on peripheral blood, taken from a patient treated with radiotherapy plus ipilimumab. Every receptor here comes from a human donor with non-small cell lung cancer who had a complete response to radiotherapy plus ipilimumab. Each CDR3 is given with its conserved first and last residue. A D gene is named only where the DNA matches it firmly. Size is stated for part of the rows, as once, few or many counts, or as a class when the clone is expanded.

D gene,clone size,J gene,CDR3 length,V gene,CDR3 protein,CDR3 DNA
TRBD1,-,TRBJ2-1,15,TRBV7-2,CASSSDRGSYNEQFF,TGTGCCAGCAGCTCCGACAGGGGTTCCTACAATGAGCAGTTCTTC
-,-,TRBJ1-2,16,TRBV7-9,CASSRQRRDFNYGYTF,TGTGCCAGCAGCCGACAGAGAAGGGACTTCAACTATGGCTACACCTTC
-,-,TRBJ2-2,12,TRBV7-2,CASWTVTGELFF,TGTGCCAGCTGGACAGTCACCGGGGAGCTGTTTTTT
-,-,TRBJ1-5,14,TRBV2,CASKGQGVRQPQHF,TGTGCCAGTAAGGGACAAGGGGTCCGTCAGCCCCAGCATTTT
TRBD1,-,TRBJ1-2,13,TRBV7-2,CASSHPTGTGYTF,TGTGCCAGCAGCCATCCGACAGGGACTGGCTACACCTTC
-,few,TRBJ2-1,17,TRBV7-9,CASSTFGDFFTYNEQFF,TGTGCCAGCAGCACCTTCGGGGACTTTTTCACCTACAATGAGCAGTTCTTC
-,-,TRBJ2-5,17,TRBV7-9,CASMELGPSPYQETQYF,TGTGCCAGCATGGAGCTGGGGCCTAGTCCGTACCAAGAGACCCAGTACTTC
TRBD1,-,TRBJ1-1,15,TRBV27,CASSSSRDRGGKAFF,TGTGCCAGCAGTTCCAGCCGGGACAGGGGGGGGAAAGCTTTCTTT
-,-,TRBJ2-2,17,TRBV19,CASSIEVQRLNTGELFF,TGTGCCAGTAGTATAGAGGTCCAACGATTAAACACCGGGGAGCTGTTTTTT
-,-,TRBJ1-1,14,TRBV7-9,CASSKQGTNTEAFF,TGTGCCAGCAGCAAACAGGGAACCAACACTGAAGCTTTCTTT
-,-,TRBJ1-2,14,TRBV7-9,CASSLARRAPDYTF,TGTGCCAGCAGCTTAGCTCGCAGGGCCCCCGACTACACCTTC
-,-,TRBJ1-1,14,TRBV2,CASSGPFSDTEAFF,TGTGCCAGCAGTGGTCCTTTTAGTGACACTGAAGCTTTCTTT
TRBD2,-,TRBJ2-3,16,TRBV4-1,CASSQDPSLSLAGLYF,TGCGCCAGCAGCCAAGATCCCTCACTCTCGCTAGCGGGGTTGTATTTT
TRBD1,-,TRBJ2-7,17,TRBV5-4,CASSLWGTGESLPEQYF,TGTGCCAGCAGCTTGTGGGGCACAGGGGAATCCCTCCCCGAGCAGTACTTC
-,-,TRBJ2-3,14,TRBV6-5,CASRDNTGLDTQYF,TGTGCCAGCAGAGACAACACAGGGCTGGATACGCAGTATTTT
-,few,TRBJ2-5,14,TRBV7-2,CASSLYTGQETQYF,TGTGCCAGCAGCTTATATACGGGGCAAGAGACCCAGTACTTC
-,-,TRBJ2-2,12,TRBV6-1,CASREPDGELFF,TGTGCCAGTCGGGAGCCGGACGGGGAGCTGTTTTTT
-,-,TRBJ1-5,16,TRBV10-3,CAISGSQGYSNQPQHF,TGTGCCATCAGTGGGTCCCAAGGATATAGCAATCAGCCCCAGCATTTT
-,-,TRBJ2-3,16,TRBV29-1,CSVERGHPPTTDTQYF,TGCAGCGTTGAGAGGGGACACCCCCCCACCACAGATACGCAGTATTTT
-,-,TRBJ1-5,15,TRBV5-1,CASSLGLAGNQPQHF,TGCGCCAGCAGCTTGGGACTAGCGGGCAATCAGCCCCAGCATTTT
TRBD1,-,TRBJ2-7,13,TRBV6-6,CASSQGARYEQYF,TGTGCCAGCAGCCAGGGGGCGCGATACGAGCAGTACTTC
-,-,TRBJ2-1,13,TRBV9,CASSVAMNNEQFF,TGTGCCAGCAGCGTAGCTATGAACAATGAGCAGTTCTTC
TRBD2,-,TRBJ2-1,13,TRBV11-2,CASNPGGGGEQFF,TGTGCCAGCAACCCCGGGGGGGGTGGGGAGCAGTTCTTC
-,-,TRBJ1-5,13,TRBV21-1,CASLGNRNQPQHF,TGTGCCAGCCTTGGGAATAGAAATCAGCCCCAGCATTTT
-,-,TRBJ2-5,14,TRBV7-2,CASSLVRGAETQYF,TGTGCCAGCAGCTTAGTGCGGGGAGCAGAGACCCAGTACTTC
-,-,TRBJ2-7,14,TRBV9,CASSALERGDEQYF,TGTGCCAGCAGCGCCCTGGAACGGGGAGACGAGCAGTACTTC
-,-,TRBJ1-5,13,TRBV6-6,CASSYPDGQPQHF,TGTGCCAGCAGTTACCCAGATGGACAGCCCCAGCATTTT
TRBD1,-,TRBJ1-1,14,TRBV2,CASNPTGLDTEAFF,TGTGCCAGCAACCCGACAGGGTTGGACACTGAAGCTTTCTTT
-,-,TRBJ2-5,12,TRBV7-9,CASSLFAETQYF,TGTGCCAGCAGCTTATTTGCCGAGACCCAGTACTTC
-,-,TRBJ1-1,13,TRBV27,CASGGWRYTETFF,TGTGCCAGTGGGGGGTGGAGGTACACTGAAACTTTCTTT
TRBD1,-,TRBJ2-3,15,TRBV6-9,CASSSPGQGSDTQYF,TGTGCCAGCAGTTCCCCGGGACAGGGATCAGATACGCAGTATTTT
-,once,TRBJ1-2,15,TRBV7-9,CASSLGEGKNYGYTF,TGTGCCAGCAGCTTAGGGGAGGGGAAAAACTATGGCTACACCTTC
TRBD2,-,TRBJ2-3,17,TRBV6-1,CASSEGLAGSSGDTQYF,TGTGCCAGCAGTGAAGGACTAGCGGGCTCCTCCGGGGATACGCAGTATTTT